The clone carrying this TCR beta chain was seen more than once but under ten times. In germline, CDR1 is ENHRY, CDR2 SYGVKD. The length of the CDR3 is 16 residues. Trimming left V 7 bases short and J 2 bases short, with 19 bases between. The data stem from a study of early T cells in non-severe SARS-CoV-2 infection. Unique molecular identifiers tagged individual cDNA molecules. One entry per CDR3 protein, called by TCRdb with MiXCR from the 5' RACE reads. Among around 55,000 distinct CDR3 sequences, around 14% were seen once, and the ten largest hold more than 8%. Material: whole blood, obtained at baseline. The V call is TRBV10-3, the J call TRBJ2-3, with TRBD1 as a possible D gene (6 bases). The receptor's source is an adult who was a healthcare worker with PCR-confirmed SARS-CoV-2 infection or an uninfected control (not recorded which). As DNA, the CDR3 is TGTGCCATCACCAACGCATTACAGGGCACCACAGATACGCAGTATTTT. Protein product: CAITNALQGTTDTQYF.